These 8 T cell receptor beta chains share one sample of origin, sequenced in a study of blood T cell repertoires in COVID-19. Only in-frame clones appear in the TCRdb table, and some are missing; sequencing was by immunoSEQ multiplex PCR. The data hold 100,000 to 150,000 clones, with around 88% observed a single time. The specimen sequenced was peripheral blood. The receptors come from a man aged 55 to 70 with COVID-19, enrolled during active disease.

V gene TRBV7-2 combines with J gene TRBJ2-1; 13 nucleotides line up with TRBD2. Germline values: CDR1 SGHTA, CDR2 FQGNSA. V shed 5 bases, J shed 6 bases, and the junction held 4 bases outside the gene matches. The CDR3 is made up of 15 amino acids. The CDR3 here is CASSPGTSGANEQFF. The CDR3 nucleotides read TGTGCCAGCAGCCCAGGGACTAGCGGGGCCAATGAGCAGTTCTTC.

This chain links TRBV18 with TRBJ1-1; 10 nucleotides line up with TRBD1. Germline V gene sequence: CDR1 KGHSH, CDR2 LQKENI. The CDR3 covers 17 residues. V lost 0 bases, J lost 5 bases, and 9 bases stayed unmatched. CDR3: CASSPPIRQGARTEAFF. Written as DNA, the CDR3 is TGTGCCAGCTCACCACCGATCAGACAGGGGGCAAGGACTGAAGCTTTCTTT.

V usage is TRBV10-3 and J usage is TRBJ1-2, with 7 bases aligning to TRBD1. CDR3 length: 12 residues. After removal of 6 bases from V and 7 bases from J, the junction contained 5 bases not matched to a gene. The V gene's germline CDR1 is ENHRY and CDR2 SYGVKD. DNA of the CDR3: TGTGCCATCAGCCCAGACAGGGTTGGCTACACCTTC. As protein: CAISPDRVGYTF.

This chain uses TRBV28 with TRBJ1-2; TRBD1 matches 10 bases. The CDR3 is 14 residues long. J gave up 13 bases and V 2 bases, and 10 bases lay outside the gene matches. Germline CDR1 and CDR2: MDHEN and SYDVKM. The CDR3 region has the DNA TGTGCCAGCAGTTTAACGGCGGTGACAGGGGGCCTCACCTTC. Protein product: CASSLTAVTGGLTF.

This sequence joins TRBV9 and TRBJ1-1; D perhaps matches TRBD1 (5 bases). This CDR3 is 14 amino acids long. In germline, CDR1 is SGDLS, CDR2 YYNGEE. Trimming stripped 2 bases from V and 2 bases from J, with 10 bases between. Here the CDR3 DNA reads TGTGCCAGCAGCGTCCAGGGCATAAACACTGAAGCTTTCTTT. Protein product: CASSVQGINTEAFF.

J is TRBJ1-6 and V is TRBV7-2; unclear D gene. The CDR3 has 15 amino acids. V was cut by 5 bases and J by 0 bases, with 8 bases left in between. CDR1 and CDR2 from the germline V gene are SGHTA and FQGNSA. The CDR3 is CASSEGSSYNSPLHF. The CDR3 region has the DNA TGTGCCAGCAGCGAAGGGAGCTCCTATAATTCACCCCTCCACTTT.

The chain carries TRBV2 and TRBJ1-2; 9 bases align to TRBD1. V was pared by 5 bases and J by 6 bases, with 4 bases of the junction left unmatched. The CDR3 is 13 amino acids. In germline, CDR1 is SNHLY, CDR2 FYNNEI. DNA for the CDR3: TGTGCCAGCAGTACGACAGGGGGGAATGGCTACACCTTC. Protein product: CASSTTGGNGYTF.

This clone was seen more than once but under ten times. J is TRBJ1-4 and V is TRBV15; no definite D call. V lost 3 bases to trimming and J lost 0 bases, with 8 bases between them. Germline CDR1 reads LNHNV; CDR2 reads YYDKDF (reference sequence). This CDR3 region has 15 residues. The CDR3: CATSSGSATNEKLFF. The CDR3 DNA reads as TGTGCCACCAGCAGCGGTAGTGCAACTAATGAAAAACTGTTTTTT.